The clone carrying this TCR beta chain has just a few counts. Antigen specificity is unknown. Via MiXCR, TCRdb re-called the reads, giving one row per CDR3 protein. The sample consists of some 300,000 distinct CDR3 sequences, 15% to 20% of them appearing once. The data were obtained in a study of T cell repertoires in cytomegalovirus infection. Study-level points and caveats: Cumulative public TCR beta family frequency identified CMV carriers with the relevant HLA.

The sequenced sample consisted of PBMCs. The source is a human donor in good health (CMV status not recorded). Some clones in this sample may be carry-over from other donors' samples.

The CDR3 loop reads CASSESGGYAGELFF. The DNA for the CDR3 is TGTGCCAGCAGTGAATCAGGGGGCTACGCCGGGGAGCTGTTTTTT. This chain links TRBV6-1 with TRBJ2-2, with 8 nucleotides matching TRBD1. J lost 6 bases, V lost 2 bases, and 5 bases had no gene match. Looked up from germline, CDR1 is MNHNS and CDR2 is SASEGT. The CDR3 is made up of 15 amino acids.